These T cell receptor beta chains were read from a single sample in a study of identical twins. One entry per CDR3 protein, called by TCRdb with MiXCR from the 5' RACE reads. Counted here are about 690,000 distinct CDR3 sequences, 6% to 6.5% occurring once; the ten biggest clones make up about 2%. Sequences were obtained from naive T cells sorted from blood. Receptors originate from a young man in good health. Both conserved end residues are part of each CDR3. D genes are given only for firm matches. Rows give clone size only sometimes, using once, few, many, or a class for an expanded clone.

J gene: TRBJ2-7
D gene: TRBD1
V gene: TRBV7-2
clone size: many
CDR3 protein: CASSPGTGAYEQYF
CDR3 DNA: TGTGCCAGCAGCCCCGGGACAGGGGCCTACGAGCAGTACTTC

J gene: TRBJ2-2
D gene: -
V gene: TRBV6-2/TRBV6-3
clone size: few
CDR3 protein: CASSPSTATGELFF
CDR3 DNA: TGTGCCAGCAGCCCCTCGACAGCCACCGGGGAGCTGTTTTTT

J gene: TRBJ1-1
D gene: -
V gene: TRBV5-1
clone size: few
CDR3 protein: CASSPRGMGTEAFF
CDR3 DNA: TGCGCCAGCAGCCCCCGGGGGATGGGCACTGAAGCTTTCTTT

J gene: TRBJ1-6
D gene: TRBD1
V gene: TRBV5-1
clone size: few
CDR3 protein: CASSLATGGHSPLHF
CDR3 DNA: TGCGCCAGCAGCTTGGCAACAGGGGGTCACTCACCCCTCCACTTT

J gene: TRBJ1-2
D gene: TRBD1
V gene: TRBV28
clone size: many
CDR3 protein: CAIPRGDGYTF
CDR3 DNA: TGTGCCATCCCCAGGGGGGATGGCTACACCTTC

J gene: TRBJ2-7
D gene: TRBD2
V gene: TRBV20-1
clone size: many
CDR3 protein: CSARSGRRNEQYF
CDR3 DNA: TGCAGTGCTAGAAGCGGGAGAAGGAACGAGCAGTACTTC

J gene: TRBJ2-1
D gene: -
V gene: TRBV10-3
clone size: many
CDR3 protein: CAITESAGRNEQFF
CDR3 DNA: TGTGCCATCACAGAGTCGGCCGGCCGGAATGAGCAGTTCTTC

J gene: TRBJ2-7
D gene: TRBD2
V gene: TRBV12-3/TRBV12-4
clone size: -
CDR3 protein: CASSLADILAGRAYEQYF
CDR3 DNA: TGTGCCAGCAGTTTAGCCGACATACTAGCGGGAAGGGCTTACGAGCAGTACTTC

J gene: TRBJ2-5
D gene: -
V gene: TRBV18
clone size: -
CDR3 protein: CASSPNGAVWETQYF
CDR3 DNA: TGTGCCAGCTCACCAAACGGGGCGGTATGGGAGACCCAGTACTTC

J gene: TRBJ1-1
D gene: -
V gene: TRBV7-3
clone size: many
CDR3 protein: CASSLMGAEAFF
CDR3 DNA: TGTGCCAGCAGCCTGATGGGGGCTGAAGCTTTCTTT

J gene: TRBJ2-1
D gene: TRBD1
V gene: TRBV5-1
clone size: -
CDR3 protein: CASSRPGQGSGQFF
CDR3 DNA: TGCGCCAGCAGCCGCCCCGGACAGGGGAGTGGGCAGTTCTTC

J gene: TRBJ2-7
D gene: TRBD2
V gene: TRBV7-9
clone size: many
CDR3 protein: CASSSVELAGGAYEQYF
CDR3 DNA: TGTGCCAGCAGCTCCGTCGAACTAGCGGGAGGCGCCTACGAGCAGTACTTC

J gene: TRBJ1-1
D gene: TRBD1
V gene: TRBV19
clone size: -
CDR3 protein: CASSIRGLQTEAFF
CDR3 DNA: TGTGCCAGTAGTATCAGGGGGCTTCAAACTGAAGCTTTCTTT

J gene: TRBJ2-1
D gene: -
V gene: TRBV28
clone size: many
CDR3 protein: CATKPGRSSYNEQFF
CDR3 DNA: TGTGCCACCAAACCGGGTCGGAGCTCCTACAATGAGCAGTTCTTC

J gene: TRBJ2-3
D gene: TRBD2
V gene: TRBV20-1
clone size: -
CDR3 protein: CSTLQLAGGGDTQYF
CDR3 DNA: TGCAGTACGTTACAACTAGCGGGAGGTGGAGATACGCAGTATTTT

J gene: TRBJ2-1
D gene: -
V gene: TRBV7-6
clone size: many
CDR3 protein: CASTAGDEQFF
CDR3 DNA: TGTGCCAGCACCGCCGGCGATGAGCAGTTCTTC

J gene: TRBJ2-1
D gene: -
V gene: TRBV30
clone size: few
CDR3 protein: CAWSVDFLIYNEQFF
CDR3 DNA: TGTGCCTGGAGTGTAGACTTCCTGATTTACAATGAGCAGTTCTTC

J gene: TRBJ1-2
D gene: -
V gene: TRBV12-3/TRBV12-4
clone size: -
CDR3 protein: CASSLGDGGPYGYTF
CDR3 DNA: TGTGCCAGCAGTTTAGGGGACGGTGGCCCCTATGGCTACACCTTC

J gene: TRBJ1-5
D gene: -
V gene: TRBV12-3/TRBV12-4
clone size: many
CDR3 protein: CASAGRQANQPQHF
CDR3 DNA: TGTGCCAGCGCCGGAAGGCAGGCGAATCAGCCCCAGCATTTT

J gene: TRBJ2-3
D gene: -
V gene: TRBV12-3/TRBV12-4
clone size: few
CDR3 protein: CASSASPDTQYF
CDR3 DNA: TGTGCCAGCAGTGCCTCGCCAGATACGCAGTATTTT

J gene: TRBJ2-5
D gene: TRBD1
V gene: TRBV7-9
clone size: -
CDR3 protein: CASSFRQGVQETQYF
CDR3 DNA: TGTGCCAGCAGCTTTAGACAGGGGGTTCAAGAGACCCAGTACTTC

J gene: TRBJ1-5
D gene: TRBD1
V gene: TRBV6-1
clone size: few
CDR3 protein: CASSSPTGATNQPQHF
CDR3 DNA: TGTGCCAGCAGTAGCCCGACAGGGGCTACCAATCAGCCCCAGCATTTT

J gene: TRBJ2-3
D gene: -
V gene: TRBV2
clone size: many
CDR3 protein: CASSEVGLRITDTQYF
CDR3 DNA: TGTGCCAGCAGTGAAGTAGGGTTAAGAATCACAGATACGCAGTATTTT

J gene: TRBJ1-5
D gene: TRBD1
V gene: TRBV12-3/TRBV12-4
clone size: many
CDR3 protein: CASSPIPGQGNQPQHF
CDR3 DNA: TGTGCCAGCAGTCCCATTCCGGGACAGGGGAATCAGCCCCAGCATTTT

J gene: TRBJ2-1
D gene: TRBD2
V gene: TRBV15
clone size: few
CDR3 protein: CATSRERAGGRIF
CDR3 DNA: TGTGCCACCAGCAGAGAAAGGGCGGGAGGCCGGATCTTC

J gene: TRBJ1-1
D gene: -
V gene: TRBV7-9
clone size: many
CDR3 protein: CASSPREARPKAFF
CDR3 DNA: TGTGCCAGCAGCCCCCGGGAAGCCCGGCCTAAAGCTTTCTTT

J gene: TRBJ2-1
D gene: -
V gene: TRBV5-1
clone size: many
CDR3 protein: CASSSTFTSTTYNEQFF
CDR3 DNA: TGCGCCAGCAGCTCCACCTTCACTAGTACGACCTACAATGAGCAGTTCTTC

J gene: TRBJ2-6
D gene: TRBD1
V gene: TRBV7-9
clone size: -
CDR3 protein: CASSRDRVWANVLTF
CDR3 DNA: TGTGCCAGCAGCCGGGACAGGGTCTGGGCCAACGTCCTGACTTTC

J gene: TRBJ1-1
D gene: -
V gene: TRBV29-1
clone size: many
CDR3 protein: CSALTWNTEAFF
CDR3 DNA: TGCAGCGCCTTAACATGGAACACTGAAGCTTTCTTT

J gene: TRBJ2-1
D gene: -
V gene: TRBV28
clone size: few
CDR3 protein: CASLPLGSSYNEQFF
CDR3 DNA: TGTGCCTCTCTTCCCCTGGGGAGCTCCTACAATGAGCAGTTCTTC

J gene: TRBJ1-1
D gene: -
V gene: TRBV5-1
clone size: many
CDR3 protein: CASSLRSTEAFF
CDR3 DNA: TGCGCCAGCAGCTTACGTTCCACTGAAGCTTTCTTT

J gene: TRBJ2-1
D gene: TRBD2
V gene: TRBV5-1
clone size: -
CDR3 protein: CASSPGTSGPSSYNEQFF
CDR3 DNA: TGCGCCAGCAGCCCAGGGACTAGCGGGCCGAGCTCCTACAATGAGCAGTTCTTC

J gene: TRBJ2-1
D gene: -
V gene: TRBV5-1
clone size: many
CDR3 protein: CASSLQTPVNEQFF
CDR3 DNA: TGCGCCAGCAGCTTGCAGACCCCCGTCAATGAGCAGTTCTTC

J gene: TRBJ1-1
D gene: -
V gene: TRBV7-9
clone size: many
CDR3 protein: CASSPNMNTEAFF
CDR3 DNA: TGTGCCAGCAGCCCGAATATGAACACTGAAGCTTTCTTT

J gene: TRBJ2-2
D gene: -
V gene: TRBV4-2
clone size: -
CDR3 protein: CASSHSEGAGELFF
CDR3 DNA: TGTGCCAGCAGCCACTCAGAGGGGGCCGGGGAGCTGTTTTTT

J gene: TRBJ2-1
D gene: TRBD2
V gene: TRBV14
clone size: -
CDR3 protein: CASSQEVGLELDEQFF
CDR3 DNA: TGTGCCAGCAGCCAAGAGGTGGGACTAGAGCTCGATGAGCAGTTCTTC

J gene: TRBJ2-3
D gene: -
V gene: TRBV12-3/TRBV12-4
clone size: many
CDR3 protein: CASSLLGYTDTQYF
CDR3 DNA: TGTGCCAGCAGTTTGTTAGGATACACAGATACGCAGTATTTT

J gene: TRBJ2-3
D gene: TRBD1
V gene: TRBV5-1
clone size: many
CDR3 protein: CASSLGTGLDTQYF
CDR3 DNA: TGCGCCAGCAGCTTGGGGACAGGTTTGGATACGCAGTATTTT

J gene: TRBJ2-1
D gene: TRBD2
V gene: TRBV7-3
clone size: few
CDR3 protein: CASSLTGLAAGYEQFF
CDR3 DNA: TGTGCCAGCAGCTTAACGGGGCTAGCGGCGGGCTATGAGCAGTTCTTC

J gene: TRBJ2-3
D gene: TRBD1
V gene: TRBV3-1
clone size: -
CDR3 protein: CASSIGTGPRDDTDTQYF
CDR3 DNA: TGTGCCAGCAGCATCGGGACAGGGCCCCGGGACGACACAGATACGCAGTATTTT

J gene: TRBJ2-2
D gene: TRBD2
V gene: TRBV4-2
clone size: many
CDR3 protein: CASSQDSGINTGELFF
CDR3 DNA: TGTGCCAGCAGCCAAGATAGCGGGATTAACACCGGGGAGCTGTTTTTT

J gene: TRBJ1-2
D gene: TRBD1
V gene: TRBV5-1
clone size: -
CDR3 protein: CASGGQGYGYTF
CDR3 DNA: TGCGCCAGCGGGGGACAGGGATATGGCTACACCTTC

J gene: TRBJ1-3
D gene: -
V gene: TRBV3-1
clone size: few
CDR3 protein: CASSQGAGSGNTIYF
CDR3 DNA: TGTGCCAGCAGCCAAGGAGCAGGCTCTGGAAACACCATATATTTT

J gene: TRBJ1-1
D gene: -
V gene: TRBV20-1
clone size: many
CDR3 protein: CSARDRGRRDTEAFF
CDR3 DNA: TGCAGTGCTAGAGATCGTGGGCGGAGGGACACTGAAGCTTTCTTT

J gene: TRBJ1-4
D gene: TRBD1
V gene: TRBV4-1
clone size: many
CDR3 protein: CASSQTGTGLGYEKLFF
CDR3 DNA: TGCGCCAGCAGCCAGACCGGGACAGGGCTGGGGTACGAAAAACTGTTTTTT

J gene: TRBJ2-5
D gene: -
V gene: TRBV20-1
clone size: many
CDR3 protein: CSARVGVWETQYF
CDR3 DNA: TGCAGTGCTAGGGTGGGAGTCTGGGAGACCCAGTACTTC

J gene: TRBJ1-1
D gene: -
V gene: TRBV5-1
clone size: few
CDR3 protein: CASSLAWNMNTEAFF
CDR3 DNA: TGCGCCAGCAGCTTGGCCTGGAACATGAACACTGAAGCTTTCTTT

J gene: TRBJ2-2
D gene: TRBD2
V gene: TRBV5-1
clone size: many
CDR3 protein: CASSQGLANTGELFF
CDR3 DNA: TGCGCCAGCAGCCAGGGACTAGCGAACACCGGGGAGCTGTTTTTT

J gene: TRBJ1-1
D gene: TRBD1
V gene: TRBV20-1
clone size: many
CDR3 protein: CSAGQGETEAFF
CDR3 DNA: TGCAGTGCCGGACAGGGGGAGACTGAAGCTTTCTTT

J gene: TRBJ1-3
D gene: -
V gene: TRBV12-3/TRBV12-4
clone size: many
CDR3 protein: CASISSIGTIYF
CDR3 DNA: TGTGCCAGCATAAGCAGTATCGGCACCATATATTTT

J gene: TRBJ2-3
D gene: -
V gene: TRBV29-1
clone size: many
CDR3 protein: CSVDSDTDTQYF
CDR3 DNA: TGCAGCGTTGACTCCGATACAGATACGCAGTATTTT

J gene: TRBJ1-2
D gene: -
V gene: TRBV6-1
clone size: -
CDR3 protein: CASSTTTDYYGYTF
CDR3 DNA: TGTGCCAGCAGTACGACGACGGACTATTATGGCTACACCTTC

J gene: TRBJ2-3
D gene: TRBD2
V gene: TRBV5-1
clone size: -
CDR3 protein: CASSLAGTSGQHTQYF
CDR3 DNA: TGCGCCAGCAGCTTGGCCGGGACTAGCGGGCAACATACGCAGTATTTT

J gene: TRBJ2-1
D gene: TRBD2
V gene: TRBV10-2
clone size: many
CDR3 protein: CASTAPSGGSLRNEQFF
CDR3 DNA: TGCGCCAGCACCGCACCCTCTGGCGGGAGTCTTCGGAACGAGCAGTTCTTC

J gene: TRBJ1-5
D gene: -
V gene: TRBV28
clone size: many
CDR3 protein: CASRIKNQPQHF
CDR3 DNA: TGTGCCAGCAGGATTAAGAATCAGCCCCAGCATTTT

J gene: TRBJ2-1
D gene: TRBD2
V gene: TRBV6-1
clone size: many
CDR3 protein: CAITGSGATYNEQFF
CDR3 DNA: TGTGCCATCACGGGTAGCGGGGCTACCTACAATGAGCAGTTCTTC

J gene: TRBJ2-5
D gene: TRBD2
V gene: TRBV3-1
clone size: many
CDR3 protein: CASSQPTTSGRETQYF
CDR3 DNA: TGTGCCAGCAGCCAACCGACGACTAGCGGGCGGGAGACCCAGTACTTC